Given below is one T cell receptor beta chain in context. The assay was immunoSEQ multiplex PCR, and TCRdb's table has in-frame clones only and misses some. The profile shows 2,500,000 or so clones, 80% to 95% of them singletons. The source of the sample is a study of shared clonotypes between healthy human individuals. Study information: Per donor, three plates held CD4 naive cells, three held CD4 memory, two held CD8 naive and one held CD8 memory.

The sequence was collected from a man aged 18 to 30 in good health. Some clones in this sample may be carry-over from other donors' samples. Sequencing was performed on naive CD4+ T cells from PBMCs. Subset meaning: CD45RA+ positively selected.

The CDR3 here is CASSQDDRGVYEQYF. Here the CDR3 DNA reads TGCGCCAGCAGCCAAGACGACAGGGGGGTCTACGAGCAGTACTTC. The gene calls are TRBV4-1 and TRBJ2-7; TRBD1 matches at 9 bases. Germline loops: CDR1 MGHRA, CDR2 YSYEKL. J was trimmed by 3 bases and V by 0 bases; bases with no gene match: 3. This CDR3 contains 15 residues.